The T cell receptor beta chain described here comes from a study of T cell repertoires in cytomegalovirus infection. The CDR3 sequence is 15 residues long. V was shortened by 5 bases and J by 1 base, with 11 bases between the two germline ends. In germline, CDR1 is SEHNR, CDR2 FQNEAQ (reference sequence). This clonotype has a count of ten or more. Its antigen is unidentified. TCRdb called the reads again in MiXCR, with one record for every CDR3 protein. Of roughly 920,000 distinct CDR3 sequences detected, roughly 30% appear once; the ten largest clones hold around 15%. The material sequenced was cultured CD8+ T cells from PBMCs, taken from culture after CMV antigen stimulation. This TCR was sampled from a human donor in good health (CMV status not recorded). Some clones in this sample may be carry-over from other donors' samples. The chain links TRBV7-9 to TRBJ2-2; D gene unclear. This chain's CDR3 is CASSNDGENTGELFF. DNA of the CDR3: TGTGCCAGCAGCAACGACGGTGAGAACACCGGGGAGCTGTTTTTT.